These 2 T cell receptor beta chains originate from one sample sequenced in a study of blood T cell repertoires in COVID-19. The data were produced by immunoSEQ multiplex PCR, yet TCRdb's version contains in-frame clones alone and is incomplete. The sample has fewer than 300,000 clones, around 85% seen once; the top ten hold roughly 0.94%. The sequencing sample was made of peripheral blood. Every receptor here comes from a human donor with COVID-19, enrolled during active disease. The donor label of this sample is uncertain.

The rearrangement links TRBV30 to TRBJ1-4, with TRBD1 as a possible D gene (5 bases). Germline CDR1 and CDR2: GTSNPN and SVGIG (reference sequence). The CDR3 contains 13 residues. V lost 4 bases, J lost 7 bases, and 13 bases lay in between. This CDR3 is CAWTGGGGEKLFF. The CDR3 DNA sequence: TGTGCCTGGACTGGGGGAGGAGGTGAAAAACTGTTTTTT.

This clone has just one count. V is TRBV7-9 and J is TRBJ2-2; 8 bases align to TRBD1. The CDR3 sequence is 16 residues long. V shed 10 bases, J shed 2 bases, and the junction held 12 bases outside the gene matches. Germline V CDR1 and CDR2: SEHNR, FQNEAQ (reference sequence). The CDR3 sequence: CATQNLDRANTGELFF. CDR3 DNA: TGTGCCACTCAAAACTTGGACAGGGCAAACACCGGGGAGCTGTTTTTT.